One and the same sample provided the 20 T cell receptor beta chains below, sequenced in a study of T-cell reconstitution after alpha-beta-depleted transplantation in children. As it was prepared, the TCRbeta library received unique molecular identifiers. TCRdb re-called the PCR reads through MiXCR, storing one row per CDR3 protein. The sample includes roughly 300,000 distinct CDR3 sequences, around a tenth seen only once; the top ten take around 2.5%. Sequenced here: PBMCs from the stem cell graft donor, sampled from the stem cell graft. The receptors here all came from a human donor who donated a stem cell graft to a child with acute lymphoblastic leukemia.

This clonotype occurred once. CDR3 region: CASSPGYSSDTQYF. The CDR3 DNA is TGTGCCAGCAGCCCCGGTTATAGCTCAGATACGCAGTATTTT. The rearrangement joins TRBV11-2 to TRBJ2-3; D remains unclear. Germline V gene data show CDR1 as SGHAT and CDR2 as FQNNGV. V was pared by 5 bases and J by 4 bases, with 13 bases between. The CDR3 runs 14 residues.

V gene TRBV6-2 or TRBV6-3 combines with J gene TRBJ2-7; 9 positions agree with TRBD2. CDR1 is MNHEY and CDR2 is SVGEGT in the germline V gene. CDR3 length: 15 amino acids. J lost 4 bases, V lost 3 bases, and 7 bases had no gene match. CDR3 nucleotides: TGTGCCAGCAGTTATACCGCGGGAGGGCCGTACGAGCAGTACTTC. Amino acid sequence: CASSYTAGGPYEQYF.

The chain employs TRBV10-3 and TRBJ2-5, with D tentatively TRBD1 (6 bases). The CDR3 spans 11 residues. Trimming took off 7 bases at V and 5 bases at J, with 8 bases between the two ends. Per germline, CDR1 ENHRY and CDR2 SYGVKD. This chain's CDR3 is CAIKGVETQYF. The CDR3 bases are TGTGCCATCAAGGGGGTTGAGACCCAGTACTTC.

This clonotype showed up many times. The chain links TRBV28 to TRBJ1-6; D gene ambiguous. Per the germline V gene, CDR1 is MDHEN and CDR2 is SYDVKM. V lost 4 bases, J lost 7 bases, and 11 bases lay in between. The CDR3 length is 14 residues. CDR3 coding DNA: TGTGCCAGCAGTTCTCTAATGGGGAATTCACCCCTCCACTTT. It encodes CASSSLMGNSPLHF. The whole variable domain, remainder taken from reference TRBV28 and TRBJ1-6, is DVKVTQSSRYLVKRTGEKVFLECVQDMDHENMFWYRQDPGLGLRLIYFSYDVKMKEKGDIPEGYSVSREKKERFSLILESASTNQTSMYLCASSSLMGNSPLHFGNGTRLTVT.

This clonotype was seen more than once but under ten times. The chain is built from TRBV4-1 and TRBJ1-6; D is unresolved. This CDR3 region has 13 residues. Trimming left V 1 base short and J 9 bases short, with 7 bases between. Germline assignment: CDR1 MGHRA and CDR2 YSYEKL. The CDR3 reads CASSQVFGSPLHF. The CDR3, as DNA: TGCGCCAGCAGCCAAGTTTTTGGTTCACCCCTCCACTTT.

The V call is TRBV9, the J call TRBJ1-1, with D possibly matching TRBD1 (6 bases). Germline assignment: CDR1 SGDLS and CDR2 YYNGEE. V lost 0 bases to trimming and J lost 5 bases, with 17 bases between them. This CDR3 spans 16 amino acids. CDR3 region: CASSVAPATGRTEAFF. The CDR3 DNA is TGTGCCAGCAGCGTAGCCCCCGCTACAGGGAGGACTGAAGCTTTCTTT.

CDR3 in DNA: TGCAGCGTCGCAAACGCGTGGGAGCAGTACTTC. Translated, it gives CSVANAWEQYF. The chain links TRBV29-1 to TRBJ2-7; D call uncertain. The V gene lost 6 bases and the J gene lost 7 bases, with 13 bases spanning the gap. This CDR3 contains 11 residues. From germline, CDR1 is SQVTM and CDR2 ANQGSEA.

This clonotype was found a few times. The chain uses TRBV20-1 and TRBJ2-1, with 8 bases aligning to TRBD2. The CDR3 spans 15 residues. Germline CDR1 DFQATT, CDR2 SNEGSKA (reference sequence). V dropped 6 bases and J dropped 7; count of bases not matched to a gene: 14. As DNA, the CDR3 is TGCAGTGCCGCCACCCCAGCGGGAGTCTGGAATGAGCAGTTCTTC. Protein sequence: CSAATPAGVWNEQFF.

Only a few counts were recorded for this clonotype. The chain has TRBV18 and TRBJ2-5; TRBD1 or TRBD2 may be the D gene (5 bases each). The germline V gene encodes CDR1 KGHSH and CDR2 LQKENI. The V gene lost 5 bases and the J gene lost 1 base, with 8 bases spanning the gap. The CDR3 totals 13 residues. The CDR3 here is CASSGTRQETQYF. CDR3 in DNA: TGTGCCAGCTCAGGGACCCGCCAAGAGACCCAGTACTTC.

V usage is TRBV28 and J usage is TRBJ2-2, with TRBD2 as a possible D gene (6 bases). Trimming pared 5 bases from V and 3 bases from J, leaving 19 bases between. This CDR3 contains 17 residues. Germline-derived CDR1 and CDR2 are MDHEN and SYDVKM. The CDR3 loop reads CASSLPARTNDTGELFF. The CDR3, as DNA: TGTGCCAGCAGTCTCCCAGCCCGGACTAACGACACCGGGGAGCTGTTTTTT.

There are many counts of this clonotype. This rearrangement joins TRBV5-1 to TRBJ1-5; TRBD1 might be the D (6 bases). The germline V and J ends were trimmed by 1 base and 6 bases, with 14 bases remaining between them. The CDR3 runs 15 residues. Germline V CDR1 and CDR2: SGHRS, YFSETQ. CDR3 bases: TGCGCCAGCAGCTTGAGTTGGGGGGCGGGTCAGCCCCAGCATTTT. This gives the protein CASSLSWGAGQPQHF. Based on the CDR3 plus reference TRBV5-1 and TRBJ1-5, the full variable domain is KAGVTQTPRYLIKTRGQQVTLSCSPISGHRSVSWYQQTPGQGLQFLFEYFSETQRNKGNFPGRFSGRQFSNSRSEMNVSTLELGDSALYLCASSLSWGAGQPQHFGDGTRLSIL.

This clonotype showed up many times. The chain combines TRBV12-3 or TRBV12-4 with TRBJ2-7; no clear D. Trimming pared 0 bases from V and 4 bases from J, leaving 7 bases between. The CDR3 spans 13 residues. The CDR3 sequence: CASSLALWYEQYF. CDR3 sequence (DNA): TGTGCCAGCAGTTTAGCTCTTTGGTACGAGCAGTACTTC.

The chain joins TRBV15 to TRBJ2-1, with 8 bases matching TRBD1. This CDR3 is built from 13 residues. CDR1 and CDR2 (germline): LNHNV, YYDKDF (reference sequence). With V trimmed by 0 bases and J by 15 bases, 7 bases remained unmatched. The CDR3 DNA reads as TGTGCCACCAGCAGAGATCGACAGGGGACCGGGTTCTTC. Amino acids: CATSRDRQGTGFF.

This clonotype was detected ten times or more. V is TRBV28 and J is TRBJ2-2; tentatively, D is TRBD1 (5 bases). The CDR3 runs to 14 residues. The V end was cut by 2 bases, the J end by 3 bases, with 7 bases between. The germline CDR1 and CDR2 sequences are MDHEN and SYDVKM. The CDR3 DNA reads TGTGCCAGCAGTTTAAGGGGTTACACCGGGGAGCTGTTTTTT. This translates into CASSLRGYTGELFF.

This clonotype has a count of ten or more. The chain has TRBV7-2 and TRBJ2-7; D is possibly TRBD1 (6 bases). The germline V gene has CDR1 SGHTA and CDR2 FQGNSA. This CDR3 is built from 13 residues. Trimming took 6 bases from V and 6 from J, leaving 15 bases between them. In nucleotides, the CDR3 is TGTGCCAGCAGTCCTGGGGCCAGGGGCGAGCAGTACTTC. This gives the protein CASSPGARGEQYF. Complete variable domain (other parts from reference TRBV7-2 and TRBJ2-7): GAGVSQSPSNKVTEKGKDVELRCDPISGHTALYWYRQSLGQGLEFLIYFQGNSAPDKSGLPSDRFSAERTGGSVSTLTIQRTQQEDSAVYLCASSPGARGEQYFGPGTRLTVT.

Ten or more counts support this clonotype. The genes are TRBV29-1 and TRBJ2-2; TRBD2 might be the D (5 bases). The CDR3 consists of 14 residues. Trimming removed 6 bases from V and 1 base from J, with 12 bases in between. Germline lookup yields CDR1 SQVTM and CDR2 ANQGSEA. The CDR3 DNA sequence: TGCAGCGTGCGATCGGGAAGGAACACCGGGGAGCTGTTTTTT. Translated, it gives CSVRSGRNTGELFF.

This sequence joins TRBV7-8 and TRBJ2-7; 7 bases are a match to TRBD1. The CDR3 sequence is 18 residues long. Germline CDR1 SGHVS, CDR2 FQNEAQ. V was clipped by 3 bases and J by 4 bases; unmatched bases: 18. CDR3 region: CASSFLVVTGVFSYEQYF. Here the CDR3 DNA reads TGTGCCAGCAGCTTTTTAGTGGTCACAGGGGTATTCTCGTACGAGCAGTACTTC.

A note on this clonotype: One junction end disagrees with the germline gene, perhaps due to a read error. The chain recombines TRBV3-1 with TRBJ2-7; TRBD2 matches 7 bases. The CDR3 loop spans 15 amino acids. CDR1 LGHDT and CDR2 YNNKEL come from the germline V gene (reference sequence). The CDR3 nucleotides read TGTGCCAGCACCCAAGATAGACTAGCACTCTACGAGCAGTACTTC. Amino acid sequence: CASTQDRLALYEQYF.

The chain links TRBV18 to TRBJ2-1; D unresolved. Germline loops: CDR1 KGHSH, CDR2 LQKENI. V was cut by 1 base and J by 1 base, with 11 bases left in between. This CDR3 has 16 amino acids. In DNA, the CDR3 is TGTGCCAGCTCACCACGGGGTAGTGGGTCCTACAATGAGCAGTTCTTC. Translation: CASSPRGSGSYNEQFF.

The chain employs TRBV6-2 or TRBV6-3 and TRBJ2-3, with D perhaps assigned TRBD1 or TRBD2 (5 bases each). Trimming left V 6 bases short and J 2 bases short, with 21 bases between. This CDR3 contains 17 residues. Germline V gene lookup returns CDR1 MNHEY and CDR2 SVGEGT. CDR3 region: CASSPDPGTTTTDTQYF. The DNA for the CDR3 is TGTGCCAGCAGCCCCGATCCCGGGACCACCACCACAGATACGCAGTATTTT.